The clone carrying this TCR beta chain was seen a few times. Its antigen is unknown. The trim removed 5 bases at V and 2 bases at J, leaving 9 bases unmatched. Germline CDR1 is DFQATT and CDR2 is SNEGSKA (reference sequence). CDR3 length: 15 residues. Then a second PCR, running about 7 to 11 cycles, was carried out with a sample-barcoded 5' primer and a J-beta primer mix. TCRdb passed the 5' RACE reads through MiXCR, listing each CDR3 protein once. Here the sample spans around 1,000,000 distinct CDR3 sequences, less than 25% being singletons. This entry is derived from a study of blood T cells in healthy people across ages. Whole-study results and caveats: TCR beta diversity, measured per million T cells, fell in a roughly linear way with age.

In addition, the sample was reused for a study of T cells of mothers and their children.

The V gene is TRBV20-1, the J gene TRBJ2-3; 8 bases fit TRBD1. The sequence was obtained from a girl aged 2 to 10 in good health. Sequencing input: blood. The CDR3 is CSALQGDYYTDTQYF. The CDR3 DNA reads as TGCAGTGCTTTACAGGGGGATTACTACACAGATACGCAGTATTTT.